These T cell receptor beta chains were read from a single sample in a study of cytomegalovirus exposure and HLA in healthy donors. The repertoire was sequenced with immunoSEQ multiplex PCR; TCRdb's copy has only in-frame clones and lacks some. The table lists 75,000 to 95,000 clones, roughly 67% of them singletons, with about 22% in the top ten. The sequenced material came from PBMCs. The receptor set was obtained from a woman aged 45-60 years in good health and CMV-seropositive. The CDR3 runs from the conserved cysteine through the conserved F or W. Fields, in order: clone size, J gene, D gene, V gene, CDR3 DNA, CDR3 protein. D genes are given only for firm matches. The size field is filled for only some rows; it gives once, few, many or a size class.

NA TRBJ1-6 NA TRBV30 TGTGCCTGGAGGAAAGTTCCGGGCTCCTATAATTCACCCCTCCACTTT CAWRKVPGSYNSPLHF
NA TRBJ1-1 TRBD1 TRBV18 TGTGCCAGCTCCGCACAGGGGATCGCTGAAGCTTTCTTT CASSAQGIAEAFF
once TRBJ1-5 NA TRBV21-1 TGTGCCAGCACCTCCACTCGACAGGGGGCGAGCAATCAGCCCCAGCATTTT CASTSTRQGASNQPQHF
NA TRBJ2-7 TRBD1 TRBV7-8 TGTGCCAGCAGCTTCGGTCGGGACAGAGCCTACGAGCAGTACTTC CASSFGRDRAYEQYF
NA TRBJ1-1 NA TRBV5-4 TGTGCCAGCAGTTTGCAGACACAGAACACTGAAGCTTTCTTT CASSLQTQNTEAFF
NA TRBJ2-1 TRBD2 TRBV2 TGTGCCAGCAGTGAAACCAGCGGGGGCTCCTACAATGAGCAGTTCTTC CASSETSGGSYNEQFF
NA TRBJ2-1 TRBD1 TRBV6-5 TGTGCCAGCAGCCCGACAGGGGTCAATGAGCAGTTCTTC CASSPTGVNEQFF
NA TRBJ2-5 NA TRBV5-1 TGCGCCAGCAGCTTGGTGAGAGGGGAGGTAGGGGAGACCCAGTACTTC CASSLVRGEVGETQYF
NA TRBJ2-7 NA TRBV5-4 TGTGCCAGCAGCCCGGGGGGCAGGGCTTACGAGCAGTACTTC CASSPGGRAYEQYF
few TRBJ2-7 NA TRBV11-2 TGTGCCAGCAGCCCAGGCCAGGGGACACTTTACGAGCAGTACTTC CASSPGQGTLYEQYF
NA TRBJ1-4 TRBD1 TRBV5-1 TGCGCCAGCAGCTCAGGACAGGGGGCGGAAGGAGAAAAACTGTTTTTT CASSSGQGAEGEKLFF
NA TRBJ2-5 TRBD2 TRBV30 TGTGCCTGGAGTGGACAAACTAGCGGGGGCCTCGTTGAGACCCAGTACTTC CAWSGQTSGGLVETQYF
NA TRBJ2-3 TRBD2 TRBV9 TGTGCCAGCAGCTATACTAGCGATAGTACGCAGTATTTT CASSYTSDSTQYF
NA TRBJ1-2 NA TRBV10-2 TGCGCCAGCAGCGATTCGGGGTTAGGCGGCTACACCTTC CASSDSGLGGYTF
many TRBJ2-3 NA TRBV5-1 TGCGCCAGCAGCTTAGACCAGGGTTATTCCACAGATACGCAGTATTTT CASSLDQGYSTDTQYF
NA TRBJ1-1 NA TRBV11-1 TGTGCCAGCAGCAAGCGGGAGAACACTGAAGCTTTCTTT CASSKRENTEAFF
NA TRBJ1-2 NA TRBV6-5 TGTGCCAGCAGTTGGTCGAGTGGGGGGGATGGCTACACCTTC CASSWSSGGDGYTF
NA TRBJ2-2 NA TRBV6-1 TGTGCCAGCAGCCCCGGGGGGCTTAATACCGGGGAGCTGTTTTTT CASSPGGLNTGELFF
few TRBJ1-1 NA TRBV7-2 TGTGCCAGCAGCTTACAGGGAAACACTGAAGCTTTCTTT CASSLQGNTEAFF
few TRBJ1-6 NA TRBV9 TGTGCCAGCAGCACGGATCCGGGATCATGGCGGTCACCCCTCCACTTT CASSTDPGSWRSPLHF
NA TRBJ1-4 TRBD1 TRBV4-1 TGCGCCAGCAGCCGCGAGGGACAGGGGTCTAATGAAAAACTGTTTTTT CASSREGQGSNEKLFF
few TRBJ2-7 NA TRBV7-8 TGTGCCAGCGAGGGGGGGGCTGACTACGAGCAGTACTTC CASEGGADYEQYF